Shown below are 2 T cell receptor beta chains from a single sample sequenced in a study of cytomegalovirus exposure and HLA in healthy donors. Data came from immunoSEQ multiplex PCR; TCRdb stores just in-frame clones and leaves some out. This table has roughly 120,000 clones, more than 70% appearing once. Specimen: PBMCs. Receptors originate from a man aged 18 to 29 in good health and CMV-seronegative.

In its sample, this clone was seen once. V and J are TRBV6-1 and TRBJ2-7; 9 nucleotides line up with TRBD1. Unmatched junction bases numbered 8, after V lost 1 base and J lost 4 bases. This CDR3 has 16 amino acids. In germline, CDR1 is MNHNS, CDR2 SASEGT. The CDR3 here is CASSEVLTGGSYEQYF. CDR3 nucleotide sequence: TGTGCCAGCAGTGAAGTGCTGACAGGGGGGTCATACGAGCAGTACTTC.

The CDR3 bases are TGTGCCTGGAGTGTACAGAGCGGCCTCACAGATACGCAGTATTTT. It encodes CAWSVQSGLTDTQYF. J is TRBJ2-3 and V is TRBV30; D is possibly TRBD2 (5 bases). The V end lost 0 bases, the J end lost 2 bases, and 12 bases lay between the germline ends. The germline V gene encodes CDR1 GTSNPN and CDR2 SVGIG (reference sequence). This CDR3 has 15 residues.